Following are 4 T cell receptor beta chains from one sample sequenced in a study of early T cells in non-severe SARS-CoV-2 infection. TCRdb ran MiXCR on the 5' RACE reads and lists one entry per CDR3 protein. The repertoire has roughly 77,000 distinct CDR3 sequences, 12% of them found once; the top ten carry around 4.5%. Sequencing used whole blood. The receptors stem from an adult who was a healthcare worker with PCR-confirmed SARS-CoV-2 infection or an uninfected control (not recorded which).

The DNA for the CDR3 is TGCAGCGTCTTAAAGGACTATGGCTACACCTTC. It specifies CSVLKDYGYTF. This chain connects TRBV29-1 to TRBJ1-2, with D unclear. The V gene lost 6 bases and the J gene lost 3 bases, with 8 bases spanning the gap. The germline gives CDR1 SQVTM, CDR2 ANQGSEA. The CDR3 runs 11 residues.

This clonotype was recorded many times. CDR3 amino acids: CASSQAGTRLETQYF. The CDR3 DNA sequence: TGTGCCAGCAGCCAAGCCGGGACTAGACTAGAGACCCAGTACTTC. The chain is built from TRBV14 and TRBJ2-5; 8 bases map to TRBD2. CDR1 is SGHDN, CDR2 FVKESK, per germline. The CDR3 totals 15 residues. V lost 1 base and J lost 4; bases outside the gene matches: 5.

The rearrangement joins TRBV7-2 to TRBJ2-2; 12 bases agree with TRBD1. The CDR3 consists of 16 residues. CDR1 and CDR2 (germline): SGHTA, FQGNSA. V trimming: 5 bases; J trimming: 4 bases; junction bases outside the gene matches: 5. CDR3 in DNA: TGTGCCAGCAGCGTAGGGACAGGGGGCTTCACCGGGGAGCTGTTTTTT. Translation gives CASSVGTGGFTGELFF.

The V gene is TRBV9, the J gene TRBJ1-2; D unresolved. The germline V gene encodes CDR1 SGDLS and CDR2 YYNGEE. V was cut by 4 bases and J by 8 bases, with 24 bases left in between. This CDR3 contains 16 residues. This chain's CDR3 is CASSLQAGAVLEGYTF. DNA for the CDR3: TGTGCCAGCAGCCTCCAAGCGGGCGCAGTATTAGAAGGCTACACCTTC.